These T cell receptor beta chains were read from a single sample in a study of shared clonotypes between healthy human individuals. Repertoires were generated with immunoSEQ multiplex PCR, while TCRdb's copy carries only in-frame clones and drops some. This sample carries about 470,000 clones, more than 75% of them seen once, and the ten largest clones take roughly an eighth. The specimen was PBMCs. The receptors originated from a middle-aged woman in good health. Some clones in this sample may be carry-over from other donors' samples. The CDR3 runs from the conserved cysteine through the conserved F or W. The D gene is left open where the match is weak. Clone size is shown for a subset of rows, as once, few, many or a class of expanded clone.

TRBJ2-7 TRBV5-1 - once TGCGCCAGCAGCCTCGGGGTGTACGAGCAGTACTTC CASSLGVYEQYF
TRBJ1-2 TRBV5-5 TRBD1 - TGTGCCAGCAGCTCAACAGGGGACTATGGCTACACCTTC CASSSTGDYGYTF
TRBJ1-1 TRBV5-6 - - TGTGCCAGCAGCTCGGTCGGGAGGGACACTGAAGCTTTCTTT CASSSVGRDTEAFF
TRBJ2-7 TRBV15 - - TGTGCCACCAGCAGAGATTTAGGCAGGGGCCTCTCCTACGAGCAGTACTTC CATSRDLGRGLSYEQYF
TRBJ2-7 TRBV11-2 - - TGTGCCAGCAGCTTAGTTTCCGGCTACGAGCAGTACTTC CASSLVSGYEQYF
TRBJ2-1 TRBV18 - - TGTGCCAGCTCACCACGGGCGGGGCACTCCTACAATGAGCAGTTCTTC CASSPRAGHSYNEQFF
TRBJ2-3 TRBV7-8 - - TGTGCCAGCAGCTTTCGGGGGGCCAGCACAGATACGCAGTATTTT CASSFRGASTDTQYF
TRBJ2-7 TRBV28 - once TGTGCCAGCAGTTTTCAAGGGCAGAGGTTAAATTTC CASSFQGQRLNF
TRBJ2-7 TRBV30 TRBD1 - TGTGCCTGGAGTGAGCCGGGACAGGGAGTCTACGAGCAGTACTTC CAWSEPGQGVYEQYF
TRBJ1-3 TRBV12-5 - - TGTGCCCACCAGGGCCCTGGAAACACCATATATTTT CAHQGPGNTIYF
TRBJ1-2 TRBV27 - few TGTGCCAGCAGTTTATCCCCCTCCGGGGGCGGAGGCTACACCTTC CASSLSPSGGGGYTF
TRBJ2-3 TRBV18 - - TGTGCCAGCTCACCAGAGGGATTCAGGACAGATACGCAGTATTTT CASSPEGFRTDTQYF
TRBJ2-2 TRBV6-5 - - TGTGCCACCAGGGGGGGCAGGGTGCACACCGGGGAGCTGTTTTTT CATRGGRVHTGELFF
TRBJ2-1 TRBV10-3 TRBD2 once TGTGCCATCGAGGCTGAGGCGGGAGGGATTTATTCCTACAATGAGCAGTTCTTC CAIEAEAGGIYSYNEQFF
TRBJ1-1 TRBV6-5 TRBD1 - TGTGCCAGCAGCCGACAGGGGTGGAGCACTGAAGCTTTCTTT CASSRQGWSTEAFF
TRBJ2-1 TRBV5-4 - - TGTGCCAGCAGCTTGGGTTGGGCCCCTTCCTACAATGAGCAGTTCTTC CASSLGWAPSYNEQFF
TRBJ2-7 TRBV28 - - TGTGCCAGCAGTTGGGACAACTACGAGCAGTACTTC CASSWDNYEQYF
TRBJ2-3 TRBV5-4 TRBD1 - TGTGCCAGCAGCGACAGGGGCACAGATACGCAGTATTTT CASSDRGTDTQYF
TRBJ2-7 TRBV5-1 TRBD2 few TGCGCCAGCAGCTTACTAGCGGGAGGGCCAGGCTACGAGCAGTACTTC CASSLLAGGPGYEQYF
TRBJ2-3 TRBV5-1 TRBD2 few TGCGCCAGCAGCCTGGGACTAGCGGGTTGGGCAGATACGCAGTATTTT CASSLGLAGWADTQYF
TRBJ2-5 TRBV18 - - TGTGCCAGCTCAAAACGCCGGGACACGCAAGAGACCCAGTACTTC CASSKRRDTQETQYF
TRBJ1-2 TRBV28 - - TGCGCCAGCAGCCGAACTGGACCGAACTATGGCTACACCTTC CASSRTGPNYGYTF